The source of this T cell receptor beta chain is a study of beta chain features in type 1 diabetes. Study findings and constraints: The influence of HLA type on TCRB rearrangement stayed undetermined.

J lost 0 bases, V lost 5 bases, and 3 bases had no gene match. This CDR3 contains 14 residues. Germline lookup yields CDR1 LNHDA and CDR2 SQIVND (reference sequence). Around 120 mL of blood, on average, came from one heparinised draw per donor. Cells sorted by CD45RO/CCR7/CD25/CD127/CD95/CD27 comprised CD4+ naive, central memory, regulatory and stem cell-like memory cells. Each of the sorted populations had a purity greater than 95%. For this clone: The antigen remains unidentified.

The investigators reverse transcribed all of the isolated RNA, so they sequenced expressed TCRB transcripts. TCRdb keeps only in-frame clones here, not all; method: immunoSEQ multiplex PCR. This table has 850,000 to 900,000 clones, 17% appearing once. The sequence was collected from a woman under 30 in good health. Sequences were obtained from naive CD4+ T cells from blood. The chain carries TRBV19 and TRBJ1-1; 7 nucleotides agree with TRBD1. The CDR3 region is CASSLGQVNTEAFF. The CDR3 DNA reads as TGTGCCAGTAGTCTTGGACAGGTGAACACTGAAGCTTTCTTT.